This T cell receptor (beta chain) appears in the sequencing data of a study of CD8 T cell repertoires and HIV-1 epitope variants. About this clone itself: Its target is unknown.

Clones were sequenced by immunoSEQ multiplex PCR, and TCRdb holds only the in-frame ones, with some missing. The repertoire holds several thousand clones, about 64% seen once, with about 45% in the top ten. The V and J ends lost 0 bases and 5 bases respectively, with 8 bases between them. Per germline, CDR1 SGDLS and CDR2 YYNGEE. This CDR3 is built from 14 residues. This TCR derives from a male donor with HIV. The rearrangement links TRBV9 to TRBJ2-2; D unresolved. The source material was cultured CD8+ T cells derived from PBMCs. The CDR3 protein is CASSVDLGTGELFF. CDR3 coding DNA: TGTGCCAGCAGCGTAGACCTAGGTACCGGGGAGCTGTTTTTT.